This T cell receptor (beta chain) was captured in a study of Ad26.COV2.S vaccination and SARS-CoV-2 variants. About this clone itself: Its cognate antigen is unknown.

Sequencing was performed with immunoSEQ multiplex PCR; in TCRdb, only in-frame clones are kept and a portion is missing. The sample includes hundreds of thousands of clones, approximately 90% of them seen just once. Study-level points and caveats: Once vaccination had occurred, spike-specific CD8+ and CD4+ T cell responses reportedly showed substantial breadth. Whether participants received vaccine or placebo, their non-spike TCR breadth was similar. The placebo group had lower spike-specific TCR breadth than the vaccine recipients did. Estimates derived from TCR breadth and depth analyses may have underestimated total T cell responses.

Specimen: peripheral blood, collected after recovery from COVID-19. This TCR came from a human donor who had recovered from COVID-19.

In nucleotides, the CDR3 is TGTGCCAGTAGTTCTAAAGAAGGGTGGGCCGGGGAGCTGTTTTTT. This codes for CASSSKEGWAGELFF. The chain links TRBV19 to TRBJ2-2; D gene ambiguous. The length of the CDR3 is 15 residues. Germline CDR1 LNHDA, CDR2 SQIVND (reference sequence). V dropped 5 bases and J dropped 6 bases, with 16 bases sitting between them.